Listed below are T cell receptor beta chains from one sample, sequenced in a study of low-dose radiotherapy and immunotherapy resistance in tumors. TCRdb itself ran the reads through MiXCR, one entry per CDR3 protein. Of tens of thousands of distinct CDR3 sequences listed, around 34% were seen once; the top ten hold 7% to 10%. The input for sequencing was PBMCs, taken after low-dose radiotherapy plus immunotherapy. All receptors come from a male donor with rectosigmoid adenocarcinoma. Both conserved end residues are part of each CDR3. A D gene is named only where the DNA matches it firmly. Part of the rows lack a size; the others show once, few, many or a class for expanded clones.

d_call | j_call | clone_size | v_call | cdr3_aa | cdr3_nt
NA | TRBJ1-6 | many | TRBV20-1 | CSASLRPSSYNSPLHF | TGCAGTGCTAGTCTTCGACCTAGCTCCTATAATTCACCCCTCCACTTT
NA | TRBJ2-5 | NA | TRBV29-1 | CSVEVGTSKETQYF | TGCAGCGTTGAAGTAGGGACAAGTAAAGAGACCCAGTACTTC
TRBD1 | TRBJ1-1 | many | TRBV19 | CASSRQGITEAFF | TGTGCCAGTAGTAGACAGGGGATCACTGAAGCTTTCTTT
NA | TRBJ2-2 | many | TRBV28 | CASRDDTGELFF | TGTGCCAGCAGGGATGATACCGGGGAGCTGTTTTTT
NA | TRBJ1-5 | many | TRBV7-2 | CASSLQSWSNQPQHF | TGTGCCAGCAGCTTACAGTCCTGGAGCAATCAGCCCCAGCATTTT
TRBD1 | TRBJ2-7 | many | TRBV7-9 | CASSLGDREMDEQYF | TGTGCCAGCAGCTTAGGGGACAGGGAGATGGACGAGCAGTACTTC
NA | TRBJ2-7 | few | TRBV7-9 | CASSSLRTWPEQYF | TGTGCCAGCAGCTCTCTTCGGACATGGCCCGAGCAGTACTTC
NA | TRBJ2-3 | few | TRBV28 | CASSSQGYGTDTQYF | TGTGCCAGCAGTTCACAGGGTTATGGCACAGATACGCAGTATTTT
TRBD2 | TRBJ2-5 | many | TRBV9 | CASSVVGTSALETQYF | TGTGCCAGCAGCGTAGTGGGGACTAGCGCTTTGGAGACCCAGTACTTC
NA | TRBJ1-4 | many | TRBV6-5 | CASQGLPNEKLFF | TGTGCCAGTCAGGGGCTCCCTAATGAAAAACTGTTTTTT
NA | TRBJ2-7 | many | TRBV7-6 | CASSRGTGEVYEQYF | TGTGCCAGCAGCCGTGGGACGGGCGAAGTCTACGAGCAGTACTTC
NA | TRBJ2-1 | NA | TRBV9 | CASSVLSEQFF | TGTGCCAGCAGCGTATTGAGTGAGCAGTTCTTC
NA | TRBJ1-2 | NA | TRBV5-1 | CASSLGPPTLFNYGYTF | TGCGCCAGCAGTCTTGGGCCTCCTACTCTCTTTAACTATGGCTACACCTTC
TRBD1 | TRBJ1-3 | many | TRBV10-3 | CACRTGEKDTIYF | TGTGCCTGCCGGACAGGGGAGAAGGACACCATATATTTT
NA | TRBJ1-1 | many | TRBV28 | CASSLGGREAFF | TGTGCCAGCAGCTTGGGGGGGCGCGAAGCTTTCTTT
TRBD2 | TRBJ2-1 | many | TRBV3-1 | CASSQAASGSYNEQFF | TGTGCCAGCAGCCAAGCGGCTAGCGGGTCCTACAATGAGCAGTTCTTC
TRBD1 | TRBJ1-2 | many | TRBV24-1 | CATSDPSGTGDGYTF | TGTGCCACCAGTGATCCCTCCGGGACAGGGGACGGCTACACCTTC
NA | TRBJ2-7 | NA | TRBV20-1 | CSARDLAGRTYEQYF | TGCAGTGCTAGAGATTTGGCAGGGAGGACCTACGAGCAGTACTTC
TRBD1 | TRBJ1-5 | NA | TRBV18 | CASSPTRDRGNQPQHF | TGTGCCAGCTCACCCACGAGGGACAGGGGCAATCAGCCCCAGCATTTT
NA | TRBJ2-1 | many | TRBV6-5 | CASSYSSEYNEQFF | TGTGCCAGCAGTTACTCGTCGGAATACAATGAGCAGTTCTTC
NA | TRBJ2-1 | NA | TRBV7-2 | CASSQGSNNNEQFF | TGTGCCAGCAGCCAGGGAAGCAACAACAATGAGCAGTTCTTC
TRBD1 | TRBJ2-1 | few | TRBV28 | CASSPPGTGGHEQFF | TGTGCCAGCAGTCCCCCCGGGACAGGGGGCCATGAGCAGTTCTTC
NA | TRBJ2-7 | NA | TRBV28 | CASSFSVGRYEQYF | TGTGCCAGCAGTTTTTCGGTGGGCCGCTACGAGCAGTACTTC
NA | TRBJ1-1 | NA | TRBV6-1 | CASSRGGTEAFF | TGTGCCAGCAGTCGGGGGGGGACTGAAGCTTTCTTT
NA | TRBJ1-4 | many | TRBV28 | CASSLLDGRVANEKLFF | TGTGCCAGCAGCCTCCTGGACGGGCGGGTGGCTAATGAAAAACTGTTTTTT
NA | TRBJ1-2 | many | TRBV5-1 | CASSQTDYGYTF | TGCGCCAGCAGCCAGACTGACTATGGCTACACCTTC
NA | TRBJ2-7 | many | TRBV29-1 | CSDSGGQSYEQYF | TGCAGCGATTCCGGGGGGCAATCCTACGAGCAGTACTTC
TRBD1 | TRBJ1-6 | many | TRBV20-1 | CSARDLTGNSPLHF | TGCAGTGCTAGAGACTTGACAGGGAATTCACCCCTCCACTTT
TRBD1 | TRBJ1-6 | NA | TRBV7-6 | CASSLMRQGDSPLHF | TGTGCCAGCAGCTTAATGAGACAGGGGGATTCACCCCTCCACTTT
TRBD2 | TRBJ2-5 | NA | TRBV11-2 | CASSDRRGGRETQYF | TGTGCCAGCAGCGACAGGCGGGGGGGTCGAGAGACCCAGTACTTC
TRBD2 | TRBJ2-3 | many | TRBV6-2/TRBV6-3 | CASSYKYGGGTDTQYF | TGTGCCAGCAGTTACAAGTACGGGGGGGGGACAGATACGCAGTATTTT
NA | TRBJ1-2 | NA | TRBV29-1 | CSVDRGYYGYTF | TGCAGCGTTGATCGGGGGTACTATGGCTACACCTTC
NA | TRBJ2-5 | NA | TRBV5-6 | CASSLDRAETQYF | TGTGCCAGCAGCTTGGACCGGGCAGAGACCCAGTACTTC
TRBD2 | TRBJ2-1 | medium-sized | TRBV5-1 | CASSYGTSGRRIGNEQFF | TGCGCCAGCAGCTACGGGACTAGCGGGAGGAGGATTGGCAATGAGCAGTTCTTC
TRBD1 | TRBJ1-4 | many | TRBV28 | CASSTTGEGNEKLFF | TGTGCCAGCAGTACGACAGGGGAGGGTAATGAAAAACTGTTTTTT
TRBD2 | TRBJ2-1 | few | TRBV2 | CASSDLAGVGEQFF | TGTGCCAGCAGTGATCTAGCGGGGGTGGGTGAGCAGTTCTTC
NA | TRBJ2-5 | many | TRBV11-3 | CASSPLGEDQETQYF | TGTGCCAGCAGCCCCTTGGGGGAGGACCAAGAGACCCAGTACTTC
TRBD1 | TRBJ1-1 | many | TRBV19 | CAIRTGNTEAFF | TGTGCCATCCGGACAGGTAACACTGAAGCTTTCTTT
NA | TRBJ2-2 | many | TRBV6-2/TRBV6-3 | CASRFFGGYTGELFF | TGTGCCAGCAGATTTTTCGGGGGCTACACCGGGGAGCTGTTTTTT
TRBD1 | TRBJ2-5 | many | TRBV7-9 | CASNLGQGDQTQYF | TGTGCCAGCAATTTGGGACAGGGGGATCAGACCCAGTACTTC
TRBD2 | TRBJ2-1 | medium-sized | TRBV5-1 | CASSLAASGRVNEQFF | TGCGCCAGCAGCTTGGCGGCTAGCGGGAGGGTTAATGAGCAGTTCTTC
TRBD2 | TRBJ2-3 | many | TRBV28 | CASTTRDERSGGGDTQYF | TGTGCCAGTACTACACGCGATGAAAGAAGCGGGGGGGGGGATACGCAGTATTTT
NA | TRBJ2-3 | NA | TRBV11-3 | CASSTRGYRWGPPLRTDTQYF | TGTGCCAGCAGCACCCGTGGCTATCGATGGGGTCCACCCCTTCGCACAGATACGCAGTATTTT
NA | TRBJ1-2 | NA | TRBV2 | CASSEGLTNYGYTF | TGTGCCAGCAGTGAAGGATTAACTAACTATGGCTACACCTTC